This record covers a single TCR beta chain. Libraries were prepared by immunoSEQ multiplex PCR; TCRdb keeps only in-frame clonotypes and omits some of them. The sample shows about 120,000 clones, around 83% of them seen only once. For recovered donors of Cohort 3, there were two negative PCRs, clearance, or symptom resolution. The data originate from a study of blood T cell repertoires in COVID-19. With 6 bases removed from V and 2 bases from J, the gap between germline ends came to 10 bases. The V gene's germline CDR1 is LNHDA and CDR2 SQIVND (reference sequence). The CDR3 loop spans 13 amino acids. This sequence was found in a woman in her 30s who had recovered from COVID-19. The J gene is TRBJ1-2, the V gene TRBV19, with a tentative D call TRBD1 (6 bases). The sequenced material came from PBMCs or T cells enriched from blood (not recorded which). CDR3 in DNA: TGTGCCAGTAGCGGACAGCTAAACTATGGCTACACCTTC. Translated: CASSGQLNYGYTF.